This is a list of T cell receptor beta chains from one sample in a study of vaccination and CD4 T cells after COVID-19. TCRdb re-called the PCR reads with MiXCR, one entry per CDR3 protein. The sample lists 15,000 or so distinct CDR3 sequences, roughly 34% occurring once. These TCRs are of unknown antigen specificity. The sequenced sample was cultured CD4+ T cells from blood. The receptors derive from a human donor with COVID-19. The CDR3 runs from the conserved cysteine through the conserved F or W. D genes are given only for firm matches. Rows give clone size only sometimes, using once, few, many, or a class for an expanded clone.

D gene,clone size,V gene,J gene,CDR3 DNA,CDR3 protein
-,-,TRBV28,TRBJ2-7,TGTGCCACCAACCCCCAGGTTCCCTACGAGCAGTACTTC,CATNPQVPYEQYF
TRBD1,few,TRBV6-1,TRBJ2-3,TGTGCCAGCAGACCGGGACAGGTTAGAGATACGCAGTATTTT,CASRPGQVRDTQYF
TRBD1,-,TRBV5-1,TRBJ2-7,TGCGCCAGCAGCCTGGACAGGGTCTCCTACGAGCAGTACTTC,CASSLDRVSYEQYF
TRBD1,few,TRBV19,TRBJ1-2,TGTGCCAGTAGTACCCTCGACAGGGAAAGTGGCTACACCTTC,CASSTLDRESGYTF
-,few,TRBV28,TRBJ1-2,TGTGCCAGCAGTTTAGTTCTAGGGCGCGGCTACACCTTC,CASSLVLGRGYTF
TRBD1,-,TRBV20-1,TRBJ1-1,TGCAGTGCTGGGACAGTCGATATGAACACTGAAGCTTTCTTT,CSAGTVDMNTEAFF
TRBD1,-,TRBV6-2/TRBV6-3,TRBJ1-1,TGTGCCAGCAGTTACTACCGACAGGGTCGCCTAGGCGCTTTCTTT,CASSYYRQGRLGAFF
TRBD1,-,TRBV19,TRBJ2-3,TGTGCCAGTAGTATGACGGACAGGCGGGATACGCAGTATTTT,CASSMTDRRDTQYF
-,-,TRBV29-1,TRBJ2-2,TGCAGCGGAACGTGGACGAACACCGGGGAGCTGTTTTTT,CSGTWTNTGELFF
-,-,TRBV5-1,TRBJ2-2,TGCGCCAGCAGCTTGGCCCCGGGACTGGCCAGCGCCGGGGAGCTGTTTTTT,CASSLAPGLASAGELFF
-,few,TRBV20-1,TRBJ2-4,TGCAGTGCTAGAGCCCCGGTTGGGTCGGCCAAAAACATTCAGTACTTC,CSARAPVGSAKNIQYF
TRBD1,-,TRBV27,TRBJ1-1,TGTGCCAGCAGTCCCCTCGCGACAGGGGGGACTGAAGCTTTCTTT,CASSPLATGGTEAFF
-,few,TRBV11-2,TRBJ2-3,TGTGCCAGCAGCCCCCGTCTTCATACGCAGTATTTT,CASSPRLHTQYF
-,-,TRBV6-1,TRBJ1-2,TGTGCCAGCCTGAGTAGGTACAGGGAATCCTATGGCTACACCTTC,CASLSRYRESYGYTF
TRBD2,-,TRBV6-2/TRBV6-3,TRBJ2-3,TGTGCCAGCAGCTCGGGGGGGCTTACGCAGTATTTT,CASSSGGLTQYF
-,medium-sized,TRBV6-1,TRBJ2-3,TGTGCCAGCAGTACGAGAGATACGCAGTATTTT,CASSTRDTQYF
-,few,TRBV5-1,TRBJ1-6,TGCGCCAGCAGCTTAGAGGGGTATTCACCCCTCCACTTT,CASSLEGYSPLHF
-,few,TRBV6-1,TRBJ2-7,TGTGCCAGCACCCCCCAATCATCGACAGTCTCCTACGAGCAGTACTTC,CASTPQSSTVSYEQYF
-,few,TRBV28,TRBJ1-2,TGTGCCAGCAGTTTTCCGCCTGGACAAGGAGACACCTTC,CASSFPPGQGDTF
TRBD1,-,TRBV25-1,TRBJ2-7,TGTGCCAGCAGTGAACCACCCGGACAGGGGCGGGACGAGCAGTACTTC,CASSEPPGQGRDEQYF
TRBD2,few,TRBV11-3,TRBJ2-5,TGTGCCAGCACCCCCCCTAGCGGGGGAGAGACCCAGTACTTC,CASTPPSGGETQYF
-,-,TRBV20-1,TRBJ2-5,TGCAGTGCTAGACCTCGCAGGGGGGTCGCGGAGACCCAGTACTTC,CSARPRRGVAETQYF
-,few,TRBV28,TRBJ1-2,TGTGCCAGCAGTTTCTATTACACTGTCTATGGCTACACCTTC,CASSFYYTVYGYTF
-,-,TRBV6-5,TRBJ2-6,TGTGCCAGCAGTTACTCCCAGGGTTCGGGGGCCAACGTCCTGACTTTC,CASSYSQGSGANVLTF
-,-,TRBV5-1,TRBJ1-2,TGCGCCAGCAGCTTGGGGATCGGCAGCAATGGCTACACCTTC,CASSLGIGSNGYTF
-,few,TRBV20-1,TRBJ1-1,TGCAGTGCTAGAGATGCGACAGTGAACACTGAAGCTTTCTTT,CSARDATVNTEAFF
TRBD1,-,TRBV5-4,TRBJ1-6,TGTGCCAGCAGTTGGGACAGGGGGACGTCTTCACCCCTCCACTTT,CASSWDRGTSSPLHF
TRBD2,-,TRBV6-5,TRBJ2-7,TGTGCCAGCAGTTCCGGGGACTATTCCTACGAGCAGTACTTC,CASSSGDYSYEQYF
-,few,TRBV6-1,TRBJ2-7,TGTGCCAGCAGTGTATTGCGGAGCTCCTACGAGCAGTACTTC,CASSVLRSSYEQYF
-,few,TRBV2,TRBJ1-5,TGTGCCAGCAGTGCCCAGGGCCTCAAATCGGGCAATCAGCCCCAGCATTTT,CASSAQGLKSGNQPQHF
-,-,TRBV3-1,TRBJ2-3,TGTGCCAGCAGCCAAGAATTGGGGAGGCCCCGGTATTTT,CASSQELGRPRYF
-,-,TRBV18,TRBJ2-7,TGTGCCAGCTCCCCCCTTCCCGGACAGCTACCCTCCTACGAGCAGTACTTC,CASSPLPGQLPSYEQYF
-,-,TRBV20-1,TRBJ2-7,TGCAGTGCTTTTACTCTGCGGGGCATCTACGAGCAGTACTTC,CSAFTLRGIYEQYF
TRBD1,-,TRBV6-2/TRBV6-3,TRBJ2-5,TGTGCCGGCAGTAAGACAGGGTTGCAGACCCAGTACTTC,CAGSKTGLQTQYF
TRBD1,-,TRBV6-2/TRBV6-3,TRBJ1-2,TGTGCCAGCAGTTACCCCGATTCGACAGGGCTCTATGGCTACACCTTC,CASSYPDSTGLYGYTF
-,few,TRBV19,TRBJ2-3,TGTGCCAGTAGTATAACTTTAGGGGCGGGGCAGTATTTT,CASSITLGAGQYF
-,-,TRBV10-1,TRBJ2-7,TGCGCCAGAGGGGGGGCTTTAGACTACGAGCAGTACTTC,CARGGALDYEQYF
TRBD1,-,TRBV6-1,TRBJ2-7,TGTGCCAGCAGCGACGGGGGACAGGCGAGCTCCTACGAGCAGTACTTC,CASSDGGQASSYEQYF
TRBD1,-,TRBV5-1,TRBJ1-2,TGCGCCAGCAGCTTGATGGCAGGGGGCCCCTATGGCTACACCTTC,CASSLMAGGPYGYTF
-,-,TRBV6-1,TRBJ1-1,TGTGCCAGCAGCCTAAGACGGAGCACTGAAGCTTTCTTT,CASSLRRSTEAFF
-,few,TRBV7-2,TRBJ1-2,TGTGCCAGCAGCTTAGGGGGCAGCTATGGCTACACCTTC,CASSLGGSYGYTF
-,-,TRBV20-1,TRBJ1-2,TGCAGTGCTATCTCCGAAAACTATGGCTACACCTTC,CSAISENYGYTF
-,few,TRBV9,TRBJ1-1,TGTGCCAGCAGCCAAGCTACAGAGAACACTGAAGCTTTCTTT,CASSQATENTEAFF
-,few,TRBV24-1,TRBJ1-2,TGTGCCACCAGTGAGCAGGACAGCTATGGCTACACCTTC,CATSEQDSYGYTF
-,-,TRBV12-2,TRBJ2-2,TGTGCGAACACGGGCGTACCCGGGGAGCTGTTTTTT,CANTGVPGELFF
TRBD1,-,TRBV6-5,TRBJ1-5,TGTGCCAGCAGTTCGGCCGGGACAGGGTCTAGCAATCAGCCCCAGCATTTT,CASSSAGTGSSNQPQHF
TRBD1,-,TRBV6-1,TRBJ2-1,TGTGCCAGCAGCTGGGGACAGCTCTCCTACAATGAGCAGTTCTTC,CASSWGQLSYNEQFF
-,-,TRBV2,TRBJ1-5,TGTGCCAGCACCTCGGACGGGCTTGCAAATCAGCCCCAGCATTTT,CASTSDGLANQPQHF
TRBD1,-,TRBV20-1,TRBJ2-7,TGCAGTGCTAGAGGCCCGGGACAGGGACACTACGAGCAGTACTTC,CSARGPGQGHYEQYF
-,-,TRBV6-5,TRBJ1-2,TGTGCCAGCAGTTACCGGGACGCAAGGCGGTATGGCTACACCTTC,CASSYRDARRYGYTF
TRBD1,-,TRBV6-5,TRBJ2-7,TGTGCCAGCAGTTACTCGAGGGACAGGGTGCACGAGCAGTACTTC,CASSYSRDRVHEQYF
TRBD2,-,TRBV7-7,TRBJ2-3,TGTGCTAGCAGCTTAGCGGGGGGAGATACGCAGTATTTT,CASSLAGGDTQYF
-,-,TRBV5-1,TRBJ2-3,TGCGCCAGCAGCTTGGGTAGCGCGGGCACAGATACGCAGTATTTT,CASSLGSAGTDTQYF
-,-,TRBV28,TRBJ1-6,TGTGCCAGCAGTTGGGAAGAGGCCAATTCACCCCTCCACTTT,CASSWEEANSPLHF
-,-,TRBV20-1,TRBJ2-2,TGCAGTGCTAGAGGTCAGGTGTCAACTTCCACCGGGGAGCTGTTTTTT,CSARGQVSTSTGELFF